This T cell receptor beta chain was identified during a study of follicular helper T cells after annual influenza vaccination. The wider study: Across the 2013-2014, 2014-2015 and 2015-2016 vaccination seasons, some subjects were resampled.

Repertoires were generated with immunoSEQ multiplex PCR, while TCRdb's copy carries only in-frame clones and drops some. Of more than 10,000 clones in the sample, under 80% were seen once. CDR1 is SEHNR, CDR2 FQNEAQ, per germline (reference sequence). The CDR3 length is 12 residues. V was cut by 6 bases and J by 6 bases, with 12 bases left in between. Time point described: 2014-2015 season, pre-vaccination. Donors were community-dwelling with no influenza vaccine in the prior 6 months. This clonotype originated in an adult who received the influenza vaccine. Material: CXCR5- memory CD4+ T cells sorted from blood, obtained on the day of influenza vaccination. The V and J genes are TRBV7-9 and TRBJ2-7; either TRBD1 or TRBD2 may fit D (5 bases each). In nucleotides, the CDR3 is TGTGCCAGCAGGGGGGTCATCGGCGAGCAGTACTTC. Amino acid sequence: CASRGVIGEQYF.